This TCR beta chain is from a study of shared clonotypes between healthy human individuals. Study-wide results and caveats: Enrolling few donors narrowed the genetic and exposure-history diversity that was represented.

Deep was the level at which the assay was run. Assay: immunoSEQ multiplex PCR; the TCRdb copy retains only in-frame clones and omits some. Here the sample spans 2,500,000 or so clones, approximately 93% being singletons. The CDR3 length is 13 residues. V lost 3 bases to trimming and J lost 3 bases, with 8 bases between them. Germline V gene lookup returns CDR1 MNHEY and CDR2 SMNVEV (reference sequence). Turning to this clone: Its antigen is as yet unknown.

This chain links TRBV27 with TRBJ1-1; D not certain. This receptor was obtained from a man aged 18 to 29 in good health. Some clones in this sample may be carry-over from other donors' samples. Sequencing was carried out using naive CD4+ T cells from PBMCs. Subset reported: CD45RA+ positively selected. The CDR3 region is CASSFFGYTEAFF. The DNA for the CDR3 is TGTGCCAGCAGTTTTTTCGGATACACTGAAGCTTTCTTT.